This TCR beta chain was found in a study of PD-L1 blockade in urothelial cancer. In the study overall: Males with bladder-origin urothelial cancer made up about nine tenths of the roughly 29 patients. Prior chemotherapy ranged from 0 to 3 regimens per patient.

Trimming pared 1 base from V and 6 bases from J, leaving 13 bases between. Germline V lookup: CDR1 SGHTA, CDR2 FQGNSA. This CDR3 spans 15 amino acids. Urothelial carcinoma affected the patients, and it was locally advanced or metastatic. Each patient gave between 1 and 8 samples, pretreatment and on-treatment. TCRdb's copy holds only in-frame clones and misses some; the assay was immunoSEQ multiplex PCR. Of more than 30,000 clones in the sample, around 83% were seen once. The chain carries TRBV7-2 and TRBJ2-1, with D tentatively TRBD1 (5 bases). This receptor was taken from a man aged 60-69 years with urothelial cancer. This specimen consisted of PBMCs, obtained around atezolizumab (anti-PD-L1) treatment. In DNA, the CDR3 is TGTGCCAGCAGCTTAGTACCAGGGCAGGTCAATGAGCAGTTCTTC. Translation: CASSLVPGQVNEQFF.